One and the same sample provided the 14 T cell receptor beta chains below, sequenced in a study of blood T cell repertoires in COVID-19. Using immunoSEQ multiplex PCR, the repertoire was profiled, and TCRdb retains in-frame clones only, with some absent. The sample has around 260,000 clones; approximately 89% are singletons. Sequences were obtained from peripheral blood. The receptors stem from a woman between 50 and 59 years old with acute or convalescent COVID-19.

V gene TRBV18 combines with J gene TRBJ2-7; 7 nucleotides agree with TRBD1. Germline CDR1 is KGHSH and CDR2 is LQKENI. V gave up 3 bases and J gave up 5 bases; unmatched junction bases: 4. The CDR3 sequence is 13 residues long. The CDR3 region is CASSPTGKHEQYF. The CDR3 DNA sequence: TGTGCCAGCTCACCGACAGGGAAGCACGAGCAGTACTTC.

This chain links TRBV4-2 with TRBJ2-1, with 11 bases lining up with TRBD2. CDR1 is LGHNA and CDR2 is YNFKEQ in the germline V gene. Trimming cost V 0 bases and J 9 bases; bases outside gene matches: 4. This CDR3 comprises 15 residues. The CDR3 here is CASSQEIGLAGEQFF. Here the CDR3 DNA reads TGTGCCAGCAGCCAAGAGATCGGACTAGCGGGTGAGCAGTTCTTC.

In DNA form, the CDR3 reads TGTGCCAGCGGGCGGGACAGATATAGCAATCAGCCCCAGCATTTT. Protein: CASGRDRYSNQPQHF. The chain recombines TRBV7-2 with TRBJ1-5; TRBD1 matches at 7 bases. Germline assignment: CDR1 SGHTA and CDR2 FQGNSA. J gave up 0 bases and V 8 bases, and 7 bases lay outside the gene matches. The CDR3 extends over 15 amino acids.

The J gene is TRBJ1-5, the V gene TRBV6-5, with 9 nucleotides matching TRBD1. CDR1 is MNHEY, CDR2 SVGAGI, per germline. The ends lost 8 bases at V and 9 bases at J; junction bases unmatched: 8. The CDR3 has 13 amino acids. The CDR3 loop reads CASGDNRGRPQHF. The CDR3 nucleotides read TGTGCCAGCGGGGATAACAGGGGGCGGCCCCAGCATTTT.

The DNA for the CDR3 is TGTGCCAGCAGCCGGCTCCCCTCGAAACAGGGCAGCTCCTACGAGCAGTACTTC. Protein sequence: CASSRLPSKQGSSYEQYF. The rearrangement joins TRBV4-2 to TRBJ2-7; D is possibly TRBD1 (6 bases). V was pared by 4 bases and J by 0 bases, with 22 bases between. The CDR3 runs to 18 residues. Germline V lookup: CDR1 LGHNA, CDR2 YNFKEQ.

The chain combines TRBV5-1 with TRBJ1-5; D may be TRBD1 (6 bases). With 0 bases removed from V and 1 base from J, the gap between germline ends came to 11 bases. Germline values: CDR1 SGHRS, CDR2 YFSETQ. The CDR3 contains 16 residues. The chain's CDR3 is CASSLDGGGSNQPQHF. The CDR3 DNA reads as TGCGCCAGCAGCTTGGATGGGGGCGGGAGCAATCAGCCCCAGCATTTT.

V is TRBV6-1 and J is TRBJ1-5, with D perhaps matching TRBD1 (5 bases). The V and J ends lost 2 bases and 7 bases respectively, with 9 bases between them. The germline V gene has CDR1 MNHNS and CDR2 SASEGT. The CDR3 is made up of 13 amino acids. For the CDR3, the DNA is TGTGCCAGCAGTGAACTGAACAGGCAGCCCCAGCATTTT. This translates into CASSELNRQPQHF.

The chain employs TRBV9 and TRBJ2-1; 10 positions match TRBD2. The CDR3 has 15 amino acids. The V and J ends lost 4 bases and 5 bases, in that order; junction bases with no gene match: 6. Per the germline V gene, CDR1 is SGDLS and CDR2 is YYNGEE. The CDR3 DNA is TGTGCCAGCAGCCTTCTAGCGGGAGCCGACAATGAGCAGTTCTTC. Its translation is CASSLLAGADNEQFF.

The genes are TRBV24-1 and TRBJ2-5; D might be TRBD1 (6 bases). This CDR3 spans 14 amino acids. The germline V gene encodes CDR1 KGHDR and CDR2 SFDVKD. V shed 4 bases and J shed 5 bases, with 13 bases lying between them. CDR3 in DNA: TGTGCCACCAGTGAACAGGGAGTTTGGGAGACCCAGTACTTC. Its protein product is CATSEQGVWETQYF.

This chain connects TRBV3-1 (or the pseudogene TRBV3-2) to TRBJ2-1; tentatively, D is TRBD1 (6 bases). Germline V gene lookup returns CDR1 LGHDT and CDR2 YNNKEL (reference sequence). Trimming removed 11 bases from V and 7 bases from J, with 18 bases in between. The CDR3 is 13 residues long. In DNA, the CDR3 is TGTGCCGGTGATACAGGGTATGTGAATGAGCAGTTCTTC. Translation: CAGDTGYVNEQFF.

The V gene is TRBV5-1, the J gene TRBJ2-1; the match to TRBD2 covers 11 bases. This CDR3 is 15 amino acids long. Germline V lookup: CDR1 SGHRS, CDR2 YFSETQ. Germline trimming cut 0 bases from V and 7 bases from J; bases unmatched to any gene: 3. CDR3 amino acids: CASSLEIAGGNEQFF. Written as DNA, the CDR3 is TGCGCCAGCAGCTTGGAAATAGCGGGGGGGAATGAGCAGTTCTTC.

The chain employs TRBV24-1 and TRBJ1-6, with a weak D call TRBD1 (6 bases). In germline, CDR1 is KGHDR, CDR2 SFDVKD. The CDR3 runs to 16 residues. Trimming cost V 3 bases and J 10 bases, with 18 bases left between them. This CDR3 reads CATSDPSRGQRSPLHF. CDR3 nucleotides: TGTGCCACCAGTGATCCATCCAGGGGACAAAGATCACCCCTCCACTTT.

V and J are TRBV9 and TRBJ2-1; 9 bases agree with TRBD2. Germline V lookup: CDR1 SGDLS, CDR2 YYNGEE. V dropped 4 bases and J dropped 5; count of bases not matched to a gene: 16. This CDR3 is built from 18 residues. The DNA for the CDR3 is TGTGCCAGCAGCCTAGAATACGTAGCGGGAGTAACCGACAATGAGCAGTTCTTC. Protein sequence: CASSLEYVAGVTDNEQFF.

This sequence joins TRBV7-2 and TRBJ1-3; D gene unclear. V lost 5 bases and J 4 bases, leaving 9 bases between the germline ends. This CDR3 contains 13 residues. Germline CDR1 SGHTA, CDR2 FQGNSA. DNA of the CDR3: TGTGCCAGCAGCCCAAATTCCGGAAACACCATATATTTT. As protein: CASSPNSGNTIYF.